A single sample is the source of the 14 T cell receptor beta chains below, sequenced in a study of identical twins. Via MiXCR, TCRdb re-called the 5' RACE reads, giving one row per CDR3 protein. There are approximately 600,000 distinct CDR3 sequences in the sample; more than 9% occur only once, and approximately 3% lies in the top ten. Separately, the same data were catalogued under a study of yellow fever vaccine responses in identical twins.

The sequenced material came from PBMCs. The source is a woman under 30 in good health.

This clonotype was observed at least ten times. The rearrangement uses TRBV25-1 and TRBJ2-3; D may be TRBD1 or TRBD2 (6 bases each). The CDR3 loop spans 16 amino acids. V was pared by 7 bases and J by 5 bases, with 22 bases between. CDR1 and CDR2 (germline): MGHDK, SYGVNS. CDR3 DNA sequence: TGTGCCAGCACCGCGGGACTTAGACAGGAGGGAGATACGCAGTATTTT. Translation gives CASTAGLRQEGDTQYF.

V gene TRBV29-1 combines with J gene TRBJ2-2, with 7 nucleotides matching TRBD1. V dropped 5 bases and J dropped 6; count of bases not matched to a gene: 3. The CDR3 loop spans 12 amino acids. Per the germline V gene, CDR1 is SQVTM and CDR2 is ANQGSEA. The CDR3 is CSVLQGSGELFF. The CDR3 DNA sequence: TGCAGCGTTCTACAGGGGTCCGGGGAGCTGTTTTTT.

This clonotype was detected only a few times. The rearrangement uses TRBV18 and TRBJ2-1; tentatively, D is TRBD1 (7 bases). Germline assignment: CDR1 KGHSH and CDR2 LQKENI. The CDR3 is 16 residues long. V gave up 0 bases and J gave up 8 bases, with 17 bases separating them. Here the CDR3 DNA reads TGTGCCAGCTCACCACCCGACAGGGTCTCTAGCGATGAGCAGTTCTTC. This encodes CASSPPDRVSSDEQFF.

The CDR3 spells CASSQDPWTGANTGELFF. Here the CDR3 DNA reads TGCGCCAGCAGCCAAGATCCCTGGACAGGGGCGAACACCGGGGAGCTGTTTTTT. V is TRBV4-1 and J is TRBJ2-2; TRBD1 agrees at 9 bases. The CDR3 sequence is 18 residues long. With 0 bases clipped from V and 0 bases from J, the junction kept 5 bases outside the gene matches. Per the germline V gene, CDR1 is MGHRA and CDR2 is YSYEKL.

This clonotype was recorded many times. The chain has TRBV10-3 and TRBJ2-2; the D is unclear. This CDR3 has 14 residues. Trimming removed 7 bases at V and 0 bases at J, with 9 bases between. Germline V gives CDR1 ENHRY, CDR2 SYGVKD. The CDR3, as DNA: TGTGCCATCACACAAGGGACGAACACCGGGGAGCTGTTTTTT. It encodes CAITQGTNTGELFF.

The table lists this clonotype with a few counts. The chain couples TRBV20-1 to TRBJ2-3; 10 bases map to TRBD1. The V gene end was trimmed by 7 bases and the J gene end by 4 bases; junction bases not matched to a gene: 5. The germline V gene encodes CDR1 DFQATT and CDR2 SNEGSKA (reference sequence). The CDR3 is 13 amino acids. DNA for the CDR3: TGCAGTGTGTGGGACAGGGGACCAGATACGCAGTATTTT. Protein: CSVWDRGPDTQYF.

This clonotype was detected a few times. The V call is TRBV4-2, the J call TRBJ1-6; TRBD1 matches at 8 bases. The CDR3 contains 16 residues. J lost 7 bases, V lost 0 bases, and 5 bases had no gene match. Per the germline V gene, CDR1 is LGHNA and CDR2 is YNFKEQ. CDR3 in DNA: TGTGCCAGCAGCCAAGAGACCCAGGGGGCGAATTCACCCCTCCACTTT. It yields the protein CASSQETQGANSPLHF.

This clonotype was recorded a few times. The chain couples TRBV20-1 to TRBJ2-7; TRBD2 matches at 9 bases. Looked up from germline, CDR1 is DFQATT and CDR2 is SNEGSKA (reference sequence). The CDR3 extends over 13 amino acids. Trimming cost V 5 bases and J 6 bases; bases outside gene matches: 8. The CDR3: CSARAGLAIEQYF. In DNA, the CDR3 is TGCAGTGCTCGTGCGGGACTAGCAATCGAGCAGTACTTC.

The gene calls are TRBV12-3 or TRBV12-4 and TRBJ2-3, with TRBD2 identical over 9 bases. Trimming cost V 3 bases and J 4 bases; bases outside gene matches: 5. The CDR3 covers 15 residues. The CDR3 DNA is TGTGCCAGCAGTTTTCGCGGGAGGGATGCAGATACGCAGTATTTT. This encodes CASSFRGRDADTQYF.

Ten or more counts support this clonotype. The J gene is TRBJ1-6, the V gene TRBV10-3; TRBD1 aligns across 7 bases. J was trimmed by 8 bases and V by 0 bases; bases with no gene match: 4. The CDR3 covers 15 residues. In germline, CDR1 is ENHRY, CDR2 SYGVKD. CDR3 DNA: TGTGCCATCAGTGAGTCAAGGGACAGAGATTCACCCCTCCACTTT. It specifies CAISESRDRDSPLHF.

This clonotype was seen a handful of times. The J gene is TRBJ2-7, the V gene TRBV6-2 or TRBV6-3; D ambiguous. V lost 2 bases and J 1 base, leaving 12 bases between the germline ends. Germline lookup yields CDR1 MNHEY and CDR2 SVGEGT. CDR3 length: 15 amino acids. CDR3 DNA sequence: TGTGCCAGCAGTTACAAGGGTGAAGGGTCCTACGAGCAGTACTTC. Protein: CASSYKGEGSYEQYF.

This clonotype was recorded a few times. The DNA of the CDR3 is TGTGCCAGCAGCTTAGAGAGGGGGCTGGACACTGAAGCTTTCTTT. Translation gives CASSLERGLDTEAFF. The chain couples TRBV7-9 to TRBJ1-1; 7 bases map to TRBD1. Trimming removed 1 base from V and 3 bases from J; junction bases left unmatched: 5. Germline assignment: CDR1 SEHNR and CDR2 FQNEAQ (reference sequence). CDR3 length: 15 amino acids.

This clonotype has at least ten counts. The CDR3 loop is CASLPGSSYEQYF. The CDR3 region has the DNA TGTGCCAGCCTTCCGGGGAGCTCCTACGAGCAGTACTTC. The V call is TRBV6-1, the J call TRBJ2-7, with D possibly TRBD2 on 5 matching bases. This CDR3 contains 13 residues. Germline V gene sequence: CDR1 MNHNS, CDR2 SASEGT. V lost 8 bases and J 0 bases, leaving 11 bases between the germline ends.

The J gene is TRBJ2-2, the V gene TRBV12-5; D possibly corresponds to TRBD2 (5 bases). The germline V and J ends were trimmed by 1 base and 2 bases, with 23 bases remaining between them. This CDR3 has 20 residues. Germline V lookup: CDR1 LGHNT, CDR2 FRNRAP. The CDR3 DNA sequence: TGTGCTAGTGGTTTGGCGAAAGAGATATTGAGCGGTGAAAACACCGGGGAGCTGTTTTTT. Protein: CASGLAKEILSGENTGELFF.